This T cell receptor (beta chain) was found in a study of T cell responses to AZD1222 COVID-19 vaccine (dated by TCRdb to the early 2020s). Regarding the complete study: A total of about 240 trial participants underwent TCR sequencing, of whom 207 received two doses of AZD1222 and roughly 25 received two doses of the MenACWY control vaccine. Enrollment into the trials was organized by age into subgroups of 18-55, 56-69 and 70-plus years, and those subgroups contained roughly 150, 30 and 60 TCR-sequenced participants, respectively. What the research found in general, with its limitations: Reportedly, almost half of the unique spike-specific TCRs recognized epitopes lying outside the regions that are mutated in the B.1.351 and B.1.1.7 variants. In the small 56-69-year group, the increase in depth fell short of significance, most likely because of low power. Participants were mostly white British, with more females than males. The authors suggested clonal diversity may have been underestimated. Vaccine-associated CD4 TCRs spanned the whole spike protein, with dominant responses in regions 160-218 and 743-854. Only five or six AZD1222 recipients were SARS-CoV-2 seropositive at baseline, limiting conclusions about previously exposed vaccinees. No day 14 peak-response samples were available, so repertoires were characterized only after the peak T cell response. A significant rise in spike-specific TCR breadth and depth was observed after two AZD1222 doses relative to day 0 and relative to MenACWY recipients.

The germline V gene (reference sequence) yields MNHEY for CDR1 and SMNVEV for CDR2. The CDR3 has 14 amino acids, counting the end cysteine and phenylalanine. Left in the record is the CDR3 DNA by itself, 42 bases read in frame from the first base. V is cut by 5 bases and J by 0 bases, and the space between the germline ends is 5 bases. The CDR3 regions of human TCRbeta chains were analyzed by immunosequencing. In the authors' own workflow: Repertoire TCRs were matched against a reference library of SARS-CoV-2-specific TCRs generated with the MIRA antigen-specificity platform. Breadth was defined as the fraction of unique TCRs that were SARS-CoV-2-associated, and depth was defined as the fraction of total T cells that were SARS-CoV-2-associated. Using the MIRA data, each spike-specific TCR was mapped to the spike region that the TCR reacts to and placed in a CD4 or CD8 class. Log10-transformed breadth and depth values were compared by one-way ANOVA with Sidak's multiple comparisons tests. As stored in TCRdb, this immuneACCESS dataset retains in-frame rearrangements with V and J assigned. A fraction of the clones does not appear; measured against another copy, unresolved V genes explain less than half of the discrepancy, and the remainder lacks a known reason. The V and J calls and clone size are taken from that table; D and trimming were inferred from the DNA. Here the sample has about 200,000 clones; roughly nine tenths occur a single time. In total, the top ten clones hold roughly 3.5% of the sample.

This specimen's time point label, interpreted: about 28 days (+/-7) after the second vaccine dose. AZD1222 recipients given second doses at about 4 weeks or at about 12 weeks were pooled, since spike-specific TCR depth and breadth were not found to differ between the two schedules. Vaccinee samples came from UK trials COV001 and COV002, including a single-blind randomized controlled phase 2/3 trial of AZD1222 (ChAdOx1 nCoV-19) in healthy adults. For TCRbeta chain sequencing, PBMC samples from trial participants were taken at day 0 and at day 28 after the second dose. On this clone itself: Its specific antigen is unknown. Within one base of it there is no much larger clone, and no base qualities were kept.

The receptor was derived from an adult who received the AZD1222 COVID-19 vaccine. The chain links TRBV27 with TRBJ2-6, with no confident D gene call. The specimen comprised peripheral blood, sampled 28 days after the second AZD1222 dose. The nucleotides are TGTGCCAGCAGTCTCGACTCTGGGGCCAACGTCCTGACTTTC. It translates to CASSLDSGANVLTF.